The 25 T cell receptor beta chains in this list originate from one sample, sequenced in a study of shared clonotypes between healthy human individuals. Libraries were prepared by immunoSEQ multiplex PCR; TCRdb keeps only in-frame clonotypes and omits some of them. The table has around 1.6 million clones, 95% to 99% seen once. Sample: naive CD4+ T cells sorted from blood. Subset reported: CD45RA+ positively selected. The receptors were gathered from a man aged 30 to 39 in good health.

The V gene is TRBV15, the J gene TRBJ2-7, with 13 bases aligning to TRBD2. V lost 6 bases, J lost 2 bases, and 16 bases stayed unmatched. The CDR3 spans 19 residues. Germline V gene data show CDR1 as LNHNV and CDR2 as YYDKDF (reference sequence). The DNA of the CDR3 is TGTGCCACCAGTGGCCCGCACGGACTAGCGGGAGAGGGACCCTACGAGCAGTACTTC. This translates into CATSGPHGLAGEGPYEQYF.

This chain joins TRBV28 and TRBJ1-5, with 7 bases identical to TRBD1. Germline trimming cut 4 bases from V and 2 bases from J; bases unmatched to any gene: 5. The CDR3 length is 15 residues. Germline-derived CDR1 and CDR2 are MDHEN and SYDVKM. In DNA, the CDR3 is TGTGCCAGCAGTTCCGTCGGACAGGGCAATCAGCCCCAGCATTTT. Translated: CASSSVGQGNQPQHF.

The CDR3 spells CASSLFGGAANQPQHF. The CDR3 nucleotides read TGTGCCAGCAGTTTATTCGGGGGCGCGGCGAATCAGCCCCAGCATTTT. This chain links TRBV28 with TRBJ1-5, with D perhaps matching TRBD1 (6 bases). Germline V CDR1 and CDR2: MDHEN, SYDVKM. V was trimmed by 1 base and J by 4 bases, leaving 14 bases between them. This CDR3 spans 16 amino acids.

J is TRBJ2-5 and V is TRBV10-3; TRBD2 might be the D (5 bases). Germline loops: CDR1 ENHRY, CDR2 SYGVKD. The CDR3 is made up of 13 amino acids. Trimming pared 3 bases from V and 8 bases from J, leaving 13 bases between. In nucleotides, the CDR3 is TGTGCCATCAGTGACGGACGGGGTGTAACCCAGTACTTC. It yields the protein CAISDGRGVTQYF.

CDR3 sequence reads: CAISESTGVSYEQYF. CDR3 coding DNA: TGTGCCATCAGTGAGTCCACAGGGGTGTCCTACGAGCAGTACTTC. The genes are TRBV10-3 and TRBJ2-7; 7 bases fit TRBD1. The V segment lost 0 bases and the J segment 1 base; nucleotides outside the gene matches: 3. This CDR3 is 15 amino acids long. Germline CDR1 reads ENHRY; CDR2 reads SYGVKD.

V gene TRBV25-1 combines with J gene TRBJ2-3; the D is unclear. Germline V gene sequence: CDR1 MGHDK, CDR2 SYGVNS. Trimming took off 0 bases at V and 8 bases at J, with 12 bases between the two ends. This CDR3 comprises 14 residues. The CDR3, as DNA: TGTGCCAGCAGTGAATACTCGCAAGTGGCTACGCAGTATTTT. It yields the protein CASSEYSQVATQYF.

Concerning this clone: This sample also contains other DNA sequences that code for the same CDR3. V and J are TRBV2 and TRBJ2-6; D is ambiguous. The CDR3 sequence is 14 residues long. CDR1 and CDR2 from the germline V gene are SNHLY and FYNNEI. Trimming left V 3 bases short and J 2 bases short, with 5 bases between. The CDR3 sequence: CASSDRTGANVLTF. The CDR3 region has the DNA TGTGCCAGCAGTGACAGGACTGGGGCCAACGTCCTGACTTTC.

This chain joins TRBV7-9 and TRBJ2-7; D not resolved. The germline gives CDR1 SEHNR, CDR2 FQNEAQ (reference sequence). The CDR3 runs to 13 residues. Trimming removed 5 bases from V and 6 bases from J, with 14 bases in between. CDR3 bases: TGTGCCAGCAGCCCCAATCTGGGAACCGAGCAGTACTTC. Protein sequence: CASSPNLGTEQYF.

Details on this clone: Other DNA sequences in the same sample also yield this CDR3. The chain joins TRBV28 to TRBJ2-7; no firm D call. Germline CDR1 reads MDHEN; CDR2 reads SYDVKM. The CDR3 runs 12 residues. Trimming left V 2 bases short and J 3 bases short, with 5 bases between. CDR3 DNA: TGTGCCAGCAGTTTAGGACGCTACGAGCAGTACTTC. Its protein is CASSLGRYEQYF.

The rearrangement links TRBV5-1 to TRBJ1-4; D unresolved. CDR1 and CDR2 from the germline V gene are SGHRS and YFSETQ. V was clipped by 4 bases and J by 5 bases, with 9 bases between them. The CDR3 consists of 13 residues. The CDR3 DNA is TGCGCCAGCAGCCACGGAAAGAATGAAAAACTGTTTTTT. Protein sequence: CASSHGKNEKLFF.

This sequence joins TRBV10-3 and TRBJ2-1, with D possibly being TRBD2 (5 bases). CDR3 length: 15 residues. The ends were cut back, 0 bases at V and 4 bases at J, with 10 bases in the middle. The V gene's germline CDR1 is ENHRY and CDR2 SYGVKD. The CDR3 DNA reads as TGTGCCATCAGTGAGTCGGGAGATTCGTACAATGAGCAGTTCTTC. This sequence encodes CAISESGDSYNEQFF.

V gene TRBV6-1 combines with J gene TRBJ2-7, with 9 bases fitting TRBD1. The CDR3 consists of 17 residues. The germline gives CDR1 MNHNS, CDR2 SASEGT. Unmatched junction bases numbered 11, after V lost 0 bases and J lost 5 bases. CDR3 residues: CASSEARGQGSRHEQYF. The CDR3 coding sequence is TGTGCCAGCAGTGAAGCAAGGGGACAGGGAAGTCGCCACGAGCAGTACTTC.

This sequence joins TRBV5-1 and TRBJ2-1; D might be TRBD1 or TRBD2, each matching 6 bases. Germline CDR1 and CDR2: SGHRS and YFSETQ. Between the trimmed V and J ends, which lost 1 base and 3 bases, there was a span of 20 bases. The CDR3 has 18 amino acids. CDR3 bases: TGCGCCAGCAGCTTGCGGGGGCAAAGCCTCCAGGACTACAATGAGCAGTTCTTC. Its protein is CASSLRGQSLQDYNEQFF.

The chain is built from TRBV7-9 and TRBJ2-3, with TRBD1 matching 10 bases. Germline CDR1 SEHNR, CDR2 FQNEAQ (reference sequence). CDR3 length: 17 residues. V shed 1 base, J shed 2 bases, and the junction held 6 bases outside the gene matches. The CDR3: CASSLGEGQGFTDTQYF. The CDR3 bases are TGTGCCAGCAGCTTAGGGGAGGGACAGGGGTTCACAGATACGCAGTATTTT. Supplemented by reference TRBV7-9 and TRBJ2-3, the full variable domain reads DTGVSQNPRHKITKRGQNVTFRCDPISEHNRLYWYRQTLGQGPEFLTYFQNEAQLEKSRLLSDRFSAERPKGSFSTLEIQRTEQGDSAMYLCASSLGEGQGFTDTQYFGPGTRLTVL.

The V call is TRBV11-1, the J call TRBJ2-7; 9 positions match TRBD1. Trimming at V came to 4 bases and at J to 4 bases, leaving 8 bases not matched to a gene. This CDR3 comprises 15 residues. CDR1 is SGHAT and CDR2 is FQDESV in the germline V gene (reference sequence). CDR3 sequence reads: CASSWGQGVSYEQYF. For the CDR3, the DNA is TGTGCCAGCAGCTGGGGACAGGGAGTGTCGTACGAGCAGTACTTC.

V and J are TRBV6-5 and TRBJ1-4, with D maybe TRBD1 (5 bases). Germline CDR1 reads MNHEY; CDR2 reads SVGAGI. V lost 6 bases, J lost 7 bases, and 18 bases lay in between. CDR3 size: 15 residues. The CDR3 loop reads CASSRLDGGVEKLFF. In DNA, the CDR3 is TGTGCCAGCAGCCGTTTAGATGGAGGGGTTGAAAAACTGTTTTTT.

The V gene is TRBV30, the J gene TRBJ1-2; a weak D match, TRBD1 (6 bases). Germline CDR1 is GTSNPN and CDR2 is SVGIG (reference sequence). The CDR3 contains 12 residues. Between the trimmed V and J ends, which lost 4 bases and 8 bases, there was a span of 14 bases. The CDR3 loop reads CAWIGGARGYTF. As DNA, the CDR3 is TGTGCCTGGATCGGGGGGGCGCGAGGCTACACCTTC.

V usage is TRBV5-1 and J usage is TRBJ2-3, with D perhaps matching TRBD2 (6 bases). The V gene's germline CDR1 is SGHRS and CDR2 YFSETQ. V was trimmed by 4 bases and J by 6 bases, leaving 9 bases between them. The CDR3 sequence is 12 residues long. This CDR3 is CASSRAGDTQYF. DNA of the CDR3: TGCGCCAGCAGCCGGGCGGGGGATACGCAGTATTTT.

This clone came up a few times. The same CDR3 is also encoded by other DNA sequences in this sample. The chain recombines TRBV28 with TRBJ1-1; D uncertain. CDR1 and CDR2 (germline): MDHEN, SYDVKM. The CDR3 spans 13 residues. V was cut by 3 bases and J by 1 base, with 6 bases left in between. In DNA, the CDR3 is TGTGCCAGCAGTTTTAGGGAGAACACTGAAGCTTTCTTT. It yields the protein CASSFRENTEAFF.

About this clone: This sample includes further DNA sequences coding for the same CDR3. The CDR3 nucleotides read TGCAGCGTTGAACGGGACAGGGGTTACTATGGCTACACCTTC. Residues: CSVERDRGYYGYTF. The genes are TRBV29-1 and TRBJ1-2; 10 bases are a match to TRBD1. Unmatched junction bases numbered 3, after V lost 2 bases and J lost 3 bases. This CDR3 comprises 14 residues. Germline CDR1 SQVTM, CDR2 ANQGSEA.

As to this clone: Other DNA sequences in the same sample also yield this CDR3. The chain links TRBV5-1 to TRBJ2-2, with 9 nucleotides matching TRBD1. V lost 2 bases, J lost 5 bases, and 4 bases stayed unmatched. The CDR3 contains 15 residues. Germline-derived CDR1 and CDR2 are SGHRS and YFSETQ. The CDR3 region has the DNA TGCGCCAGCAGCTTCGGGACAGGGAGTACCGGGGAGCTGTTTTTT. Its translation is CASSFGTGSTGELFF.

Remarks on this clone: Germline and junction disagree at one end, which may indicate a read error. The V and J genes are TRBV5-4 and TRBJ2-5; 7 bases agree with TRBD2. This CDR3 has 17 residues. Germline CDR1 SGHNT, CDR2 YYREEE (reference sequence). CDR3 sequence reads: CASTLPAIAGSQETQYF. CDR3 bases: TGTGCCAGCACCTTGCCAGCAATAGCGGGTTCCCAAGAGACCCAGTACTTC. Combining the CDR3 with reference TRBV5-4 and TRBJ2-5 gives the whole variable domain ETGVTQSPTHLIKTRGQQVTLRCSSQSGHNTVSWYQQALGQGPQFIFQYYREEENGRGNFPPRFSGLQFPNYSSELNVNALELDDSALYLCASTLPAIAGSQETQYFGPGTRLLVL.

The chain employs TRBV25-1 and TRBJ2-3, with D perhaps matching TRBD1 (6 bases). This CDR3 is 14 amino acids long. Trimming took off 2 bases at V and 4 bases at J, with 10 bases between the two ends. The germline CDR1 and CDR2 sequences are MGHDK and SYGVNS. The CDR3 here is CASSEATGPDTQYF. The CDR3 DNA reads TGTGCCAGCAGTGAAGCCACAGGGCCAGATACGCAGTATTTT.

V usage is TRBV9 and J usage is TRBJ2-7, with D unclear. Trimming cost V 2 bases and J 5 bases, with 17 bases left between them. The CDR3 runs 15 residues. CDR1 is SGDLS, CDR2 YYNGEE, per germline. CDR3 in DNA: TGTGCCAGCAGCGTTACGCCCAGGCTAGGCGACGAGCAGTACTTC. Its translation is CASSVTPRLGDEQYF.

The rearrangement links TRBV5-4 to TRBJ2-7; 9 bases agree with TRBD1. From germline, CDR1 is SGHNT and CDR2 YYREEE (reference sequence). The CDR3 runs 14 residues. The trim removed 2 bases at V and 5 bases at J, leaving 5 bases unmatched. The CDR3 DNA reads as TGTGCCAGCAGCTTCCGGGACAGGGACAACGAGCAGTACTTC. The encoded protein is CASSFRDRDNEQYF. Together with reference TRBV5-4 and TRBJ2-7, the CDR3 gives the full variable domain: ETGVTQSPTHLIKTRGQQVTLRCSSQSGHNTVSWYQQALGQGPQFIFQYYREEENGRGNFPPRFSGLQFPNYSSELNVNALELDDSALYLCASSFRDRDNEQYFGPGTRLTVT.